This is a list of T cell receptor beta chains from one sample in a study of blood T cells in healthy people across ages. Via MiXCR, TCRdb re-called the 5' RACE reads, giving one row per CDR3 protein. In the table there are about 700,000 distinct CDR3 sequences, less than 40% of which are singletons. What was sequenced was blood. Receptors originate from an elderly woman in good health. CDR3s include the opening cysteine and the closing phenylalanine or tryptophan. The order of the fields is J gene, D gene, V gene, clone size, CDR3 DNA, CDR3 protein. The D gene is left open where the match is weak. Size values are once, few and many counts, or a class for expanded clones, and some rows have none.

TRBJ1-1 | NA | TRBV30 | NA | TGTGCCTGGAGTGTCCCAGGGGCAGGGAACACTGAAGCTTTCTTT | CAWSVPGAGNTEAFF
TRBJ1-1 | NA | TRBV30 | few | TGTGCCTGGACAGTCGGGACGAGAGCTTTCTTT | CAWTVGTRAFF
TRBJ2-3 | NA | TRBV20-1 | many | TGCAGTGCTGCTTCCGCAGATACGCAGTATTTT | CSAASADTQYF
TRBJ2-1 | TRBD2 | TRBV20-1 | NA | TGCAGTGCTGCGCCGGGACTAGCGGGGGGGGAGACCCAGTTCTTC | CSAAPGLAGGETQFF
TRBJ1-2 | TRBD1 | TRBV12-3/TRBV12-4 | many | TGTGCCAGCAGTCTCCCAGGGGGTGGCTACACCTTC | CASSLPGGGYTF
TRBJ2-3 | TRBD2 | TRBV7-2 | NA | TGTGCCAGCAGCTTAGAAGGGCGGGGGGACCTAGATACGCAGTATTTT | CASSLEGRGDLDTQYF
TRBJ2-1 | TRBD2 | TRBV5-1 | NA | TGCGCCACCACCGTAGCGGGGGGGAACCAGGAGACCCAGTTCTTC | CATTVAGGNQETQFF
TRBJ1-4 | NA | TRBV10-3 | few | TGTGCCATCAGCCAGGGGTTGCCAACTAATGAAAAACTGTTTTTT | CAISQGLPTNEKLFF
TRBJ1-1 | NA | TRBV7-8 | NA | TGTGCCAGCACCGCCGGGATCCGGGCCACTGGAGCTTTCTTT | CASTAGIRATGAFF
TRBJ2-3 | NA | TRBV12-3/TRBV12-4 | NA | TGTGCCAGCAGTTTGTCTGGGACCCAACCCCCAGATACGCAGTATTTT | CASSLSGTQPPDTQYF
TRBJ2-1 | TRBD2 | TRBV5-1 | many | TGCGCCAGCAGCTTGGCGAGCGGGGGGGCGTTTAATGAGCAGTTCTTC | CASSLASGGAFNEQFF
TRBJ1-1 | NA | TRBV29-1 | NA | TGCAGCGTTGTTGGTCCGGCAGGGGCTGAAGCTTTCTTT | CSVVGPAGAEAFF
TRBJ1-5 | NA | TRBV7-8 | few | TGTGCCAGCAGCGGATGGAATCAGCCCCAGCATTTT | CASSGWNQPQHF
TRBJ2-7 | NA | TRBV7-3 | NA | TGTGCCAGCAGCCGGTACGGGAGCGACCTTAACGAGCAGTACTTC | CASSRYGSDLNEQYF
TRBJ1-6 | NA | TRBV7-9 | many | TGTGCCAGCAGCTCTGAGGGCTCGAGCTCCTATAATTCACCCCTCCACTTT | CASSSEGSSSYNSPLHF
TRBJ1-5 | NA | TRBV12-3/TRBV12-4 | NA | TGTGCCAGCAGTTTAGGAGCTGGGGTCGGGCAGCCCCAGCATTTT | CASSLGAGVGQPQHF
TRBJ1-2 | NA | TRBV11-2 | many | TGTGCCAGCAGACCCCCGGGACACCCCAGCCTTAACTATGGCTACACCTTC | CASRPPGHPSLNYGYTF
TRBJ2-7 | TRBD2 | TRBV5-5 | many | TGTGCCAGCAGCGCGGTCCGGGAGGGCGAGCAGTACTTC | CASSAVREGEQYF
TRBJ1-4 | TRBD1 | TRBV4-3 | many | TGCGCCAGCAGCCAAGACTCGGACAGGGGTAACGGCGAAAAACTGTTTTTT | CASSQDSDRGNGEKLFF
TRBJ2-6 | TRBD1 | TRBV4-3 | NA | TGCGCCAGCAGCCAAGCTCGGGACAGCTCTGGGGCCAACGTCCTGACTTTC | CASSQARDSSGANVLTF
TRBJ2-7 | NA | TRBV20-1 | once | TGCAGTGCTAGAGATGGAGACAGGAGCTCCTACGAGCAGTACTTC | CSARDGDRSSYEQYF
TRBJ1-2 | NA | TRBV20-1 | few | TGCAGTGCTACCAAAACCGGACAGAACTATGGCTACACCTTC | CSATKTGQNYGYTF
TRBJ2-5 | NA | TRBV7-2 | few | TGTGCCAGCAGCTTAGCCAGGCTAGCTGGAGAGACCCAGTACTTC | CASSLARLAGETQYF
TRBJ1-5 | NA | TRBV30 | many | TGTGCCTGGAGTGTGGAGGGAAGTCAGCCCCAGCATTTT | CAWSVEGSQPQHF